A selection of T cell receptor beta chains follows, all from one sample in a study of blood T cells in healthy people across ages. TCRdb analysed the 5' RACE reads with MiXCR anew, one entry per CDR3 protein. Here the sample spans hundreds of thousands of distinct CDR3 sequences, roughly 50% being singletons. The specimen was blood. These receptors originate from a man aged 25 to 45 in good health. Each CDR3 is given with its conserved first and last residue. Each record gives: CDR3 DNA, CDR3 protein, clone size, D gene, V gene, J gene. D genes are given only for firm matches. A clone size is listed for some rows: how often the clone was seen (once, few, many), or a class if it is expanded.

DNA: TGCGCCAGCAGCCAAGAACCTCAGGGGGCTTTTGGCTACACCTTC
CDR3: CASSQEPQGAFGYTF
size: once
D: TRBD1
V: TRBV4-1
J: TRBJ1-2

DNA: TGTGCCAGCAGAGGACAGAGCGCTAGCACAGATACGCAGTATTTT
CDR3: CASRGQSASTDTQYF
size: NA
D: NA
V: TRBV12-3/TRBV12-4
J: TRBJ2-3

DNA: TGCGCCAGCAGCCTTAACTTCGGTCGTAACAATGAGCAGTTCTTC
CDR3: CASSLNFGRNNEQFF
size: few
D: NA
V: TRBV4-1
J: TRBJ2-1

DNA: TGTGCCAGCAGGGACAGGGGGAATACGCAGTATTTT
CDR3: CASRDRGNTQYF
size: NA
D: TRBD1
V: TRBV12-3/TRBV12-4
J: TRBJ2-3

DNA: TGTGCCAGCAGCTCCAGGGGGCTGGGGAATTCACCCCTCCACTTT
CDR3: CASSSRGLGNSPLHF
size: NA
D: TRBD1
V: TRBV7-9
J: TRBJ1-6

DNA: TGCAGCGTTCACCCGGGCAGCTCCTACGAGCAGTACTTC
CDR3: CSVHPGSSYEQYF
size: few
D: NA
V: TRBV29-1
J: TRBJ2-7

DNA: TGTGCCAGCGAGTGGCGGGGGAAGGCCGGGGAGCTGTTTTTT
CDR3: CASEWRGKAGELFF
size: NA
D: TRBD2
V: TRBV12-3/TRBV12-4
J: TRBJ2-2

DNA: TGTGCCAGCAGTTCTACAGGGGCGCTTCATGGCTACACCTTC
CDR3: CASSSTGALHGYTF
size: NA
D: TRBD1
V: TRBV6-5
J: TRBJ1-2

DNA: TGCAGTGCTACCAGCGTGGGGGAGACCCAGTACTTC
CDR3: CSATSVGETQYF
size: NA
D: NA
V: TRBV20-1
J: TRBJ2-5

DNA: TGTGCCAGCAGCTCCCCTCGCCGCTCCTACGAGCAGTACTTC
CDR3: CASSSPRRSYEQYF
size: NA
D: NA
V: TRBV7-2
J: TRBJ2-7

DNA: TGCGCCAGCAGCCTTCAGACAGGGGAGACCTACGAGCAGTACTTC
CDR3: CASSLQTGETYEQYF
size: few
D: TRBD1
V: TRBV5-1
J: TRBJ2-7

DNA: TGTGCCAGCAGCTTCCCTCCGGCTGGGGAAGCCCAAGAGACCCAGTACTTC
CDR3: CASSFPPAGEAQETQYF
size: NA
D: NA
V: TRBV12-3/TRBV12-4
J: TRBJ2-5

DNA: TGCAGTGCTAGAGATCTGCGGATAGGGGACACTGAAGCTTTCTTT
CDR3: CSARDLRIGDTEAFF
size: few
D: NA
V: TRBV20-1
J: TRBJ1-1

DNA: TGCAGCGTTGATGTAGAGACAGGCAATGAGCAGTTCTTC
CDR3: CSVDVETGNEQFF
size: NA
D: NA
V: TRBV29-1
J: TRBJ2-1

DNA: TGTGCCAGCAGCGGTAGCGGGTACTCCTACAATGAGCAGTTCTTC
CDR3: CASSGSGYSYNEQFF
size: NA
D: TRBD2
V: TRBV7-2
J: TRBJ2-1

DNA: TGTGCCATCGGCCGGAACACTCCTAATGAAAAACTGTTTTTT
CDR3: CAIGRNTPNEKLFF
size: NA
D: NA
V: TRBV10-3
J: TRBJ1-4

DNA: TGTACCATCAGTGAGGTCCGGGAGAATAACTACGAGCAGTACTTC
CDR3: CTISEVRENNYEQYF
size: NA
D: NA
V: TRBV10-3
J: TRBJ2-7

DNA: TGTGCCAGCAGTGGGGATCGGGACGGGGAGCTGTTTTTT
CDR3: CASSGDRDGELFF
size: NA
D: NA
V: TRBV6-1
J: TRBJ2-2

DNA: TGTGCCAGCAGTCCTCCCGAGGACAGTCCCTACGAGCAGTACTTC
CDR3: CASSPPEDSPYEQYF
size: NA
D: NA
V: TRBV3-1
J: TRBJ2-7

DNA: TGCAGTGCTAGAGGGACAGAACTAGCCAAAAACATTCAGTACTTC
CDR3: CSARGTELAKNIQYF
size: many
D: NA
V: TRBV20-1
J: TRBJ2-4

DNA: TGTGCCATCGGCCAGGGGAATCAGCCCCAGCATTTT
CDR3: CAIGQGNQPQHF
size: NA
D: NA
V: TRBV10-3
J: TRBJ1-5

DNA: TGCGCCAGCAGTTTTGGACTAGCGGGGGGCCAAGAGACCCAGTACTTC
CDR3: CASSFGLAGGQETQYF
size: NA
D: TRBD2
V: TRBV5-1
J: TRBJ2-5

DNA: TGTGCCAGCAAGTTCTCCAATTCACCCCTCCACTTT
CDR3: CASKFSNSPLHF
size: NA
D: NA
V: TRBV12-3/TRBV12-4
J: TRBJ1-6

DNA: TGTGCCAGCAGTCCCCCCGCAGGGTTCAATGAAAAACTGTTTTTT
CDR3: CASSPPAGFNEKLFF
size: NA
D: NA
V: TRBV12-3/TRBV12-4
J: TRBJ1-4

DNA: TGTGCCAGCAGCCCCCGCCCGGGGGGAATTACAGATACGCAGTATTTT
CDR3: CASSPRPGGITDTQYF
size: NA
D: TRBD2
V: TRBV7-9
J: TRBJ2-3

DNA: TGTGCCAGCAGCCCACCCCTGTCTGCGAGCTCTGGGGCCAACGTCCTGACTTTC
CDR3: CASSPPLSASSGANVLTF
size: NA
D: NA
V: TRBV7-9
J: TRBJ2-6

DNA: TGCAGTGCTATTCACCCAGACAGCCGCAATCAGCCCCAGCATTTT
CDR3: CSAIHPDSRNQPQHF
size: NA
D: NA
V: TRBV20-1
J: TRBJ1-5

DNA: TGTGCCAGCAGCCAAGATCGGGAGACCCAGTACTTC
CDR3: CASSQDRETQYF
size: many
D: NA
V: TRBV4-1
J: TRBJ2-5

DNA: TGTGCCAGCAGTTTCTCGGACTCGTCCTACAATGAGCAGTTCTTC
CDR3: CASSFSDSSYNEQFF
size: NA
D: NA
V: TRBV28
J: TRBJ2-1

DNA: TGCGCCAGCAGCCCTAGGGACAGGGAGAGGAACACTGAAGCTTTCTTT
CDR3: CASSPRDRERNTEAFF
size: NA
D: TRBD1
V: TRBV4-1
J: TRBJ1-1

DNA: TGTGCCAGCAGCCCCGGGGAAGGGGGCTCGATTGGCTACACCTTC
CDR3: CASSPGEGGSIGYTF
size: NA
D: TRBD1
V: TRBV9
J: TRBJ1-2

DNA: TGTGCCAGCAGCTTCCTGGGACAAGCCCTAGGTGGCTACACCTTC
CDR3: CASSFLGQALGGYTF
size: NA
D: NA
V: TRBV11-2
J: TRBJ1-2

DNA: TGTGCCAGCAGCAGGACTAGCCGGGAGACCCAGTACTTC
CDR3: CASSRTSRETQYF
size: many
D: TRBD2
V: TRBV6-5
J: TRBJ2-5

DNA: TGCGCCAGCAGCCGTGACGGACAGGGGAATCAGCCCCAGCATTTT
CDR3: CASSRDGQGNQPQHF
size: few
D: TRBD1
V: TRBV5-1
J: TRBJ1-5

DNA: TGTGCCAGCAGGGGGACAGATGGAAACACCATATATTTT
CDR3: CASRGTDGNTIYF
size: NA
D: TRBD1
V: TRBV5-6
J: TRBJ1-3

DNA: TGTGCCAGCAGTTACGTGCGACAAGAGACCCAGTACTTC
CDR3: CASSYVRQETQYF
size: NA
D: NA
V: TRBV6-2/TRBV6-3
J: TRBJ2-5

DNA: TGTGCCAGCAGTTATACCAGCACCCAAAGCTCCTACGAGCAGTACTTC
CDR3: CASSYTSTQSSYEQYF
size: NA
D: NA
V: TRBV6-5
J: TRBJ2-7

DNA: TGCAGTGCCCCGGGGGTGAACACTGAAGCTTTCTTT
CDR3: CSAPGVNTEAFF
size: NA
D: NA
V: TRBV20-1
J: TRBJ1-1

DNA: TGTGCCATCAGTGAGAGGGGGCTCGGCAATCAGCCCCAGCATTTT
CDR3: CAISERGLGNQPQHF
size: NA
D: TRBD1
V: TRBV10-3
J: TRBJ1-5

DNA: TGCGCCAGCAGCTTAACAGGGGTCTCGGCCACTGAAGCTTTCTTT
CDR3: CASSLTGVSATEAFF
size: NA
D: TRBD1
V: TRBV5-1
J: TRBJ1-1

DNA: TGTGCCAGCAGTTTTGGTCGGGGGGGCCTGGAGACCCAGTACTTC
CDR3: CASSFGRGGLETQYF
size: once
D: TRBD2
V: TRBV6-2/TRBV6-3
J: TRBJ2-5

DNA: TGTGCCAGCAGACGAGCGGCCACAGATACGCAGTATTTT
CDR3: CASRRAATDTQYF
size: NA
D: NA
V: TRBV11-2
J: TRBJ2-3

DNA: TGTGCCAGCAGTTACGCGGGAAGCGCGGGGACTGAAGCTTTCTTT
CDR3: CASSYAGSAGTEAFF
size: NA
D: NA
V: TRBV6-2/TRBV6-3
J: TRBJ1-1

DNA: TGTGCCACGACGGACAGGGTCGCCACAGATACGCAGTATTTT
CDR3: CATTDRVATDTQYF
size: few
D: TRBD1
V: TRBV6-1
J: TRBJ2-3

DNA: TGCAGTGCCAAGGGACTAGCGGGACCCTACAATGAGCAGTTCTTC
CDR3: CSAKGLAGPYNEQFF
size: NA
D: TRBD2
V: TRBV20-1
J: TRBJ2-1

DNA: TGCGCCAGCAGCCACGAGGGTAGGACTGAAGCTTTCTTT
CDR3: CASSHEGRTEAFF
size: NA
D: NA
V: TRBV4-1
J: TRBJ1-1

DNA: TGCGCCAGCAGCTTAGGGACTGGAGCTTATAGCACAGATACGCAGTATTTT
CDR3: CASSLGTGAYSTDTQYF
size: few
D: NA
V: TRBV5-1
J: TRBJ2-3

DNA: TGTGCCAGCCGACGGTTGCAGGTCACAGATACGCAGTATTTT
CDR3: CASRRLQVTDTQYF
size: many
D: NA
V: TRBV6-2/TRBV6-3
J: TRBJ2-3

DNA: TGTGCCAGCAGACCTACTACACAGGGGGTCCTGAATTCACCCCTCCACTTT
CDR3: CASRPTTQGVLNSPLHF
size: NA
D: TRBD1
V: TRBV28
J: TRBJ1-6